This TCR beta chain was identified in a study of shared clonotypes between healthy human individuals. The overall study: Per-donor plates numbered three CD4 naive, three CD4 memory, two CD8 naive and one CD8 memory.

Genomic DNA of every subset was divided equally among multiple immunoSEQ plates. Some 30,000 T cell genomes (around 190 ng DNA) went into each sorted-subset replicate. Authors' analysis steps: ImmunoSEQ only sent back junction sequences with no quality scores, so filtering was done differently. Libraries were prepared by immunoSEQ multiplex PCR; TCRdb keeps only in-frame clonotypes and omits some of them. V and J calls and clone size come straight from that table; D and trimming were deduced from the DNA. The table lists about 2 million clones, over 85% of them singletons, with roughly 1% in the top ten. The CDR3 has 16 residues. The V gene lost 0 bases and the J gene lost 0 bases, with 12 bases spanning the gap. Germline V gene sequence: CDR1 LNHDA, CDR2 SQIVND (reference sequence). The naive CD8 population came from CD45RO-negative cells selected for CCR7, without terminally differentiated effector memory CD45RA+ cells.

The clonotype comes from a man in his late teens or twenties in good health. Sequencing was carried out using naive CD8+ T cells sorted from blood. The genes are TRBV19 and TRBJ2-7; D possibly uses TRBD1 or TRBD2 (5 bases each). In DNA form, the CDR3 reads TGTGCCAGTAGTATAGACCTGGGGACCAGCTCCTACGAGCAGTACTTC. Amino acid sequence: CASSIDLGTSSYEQYF.